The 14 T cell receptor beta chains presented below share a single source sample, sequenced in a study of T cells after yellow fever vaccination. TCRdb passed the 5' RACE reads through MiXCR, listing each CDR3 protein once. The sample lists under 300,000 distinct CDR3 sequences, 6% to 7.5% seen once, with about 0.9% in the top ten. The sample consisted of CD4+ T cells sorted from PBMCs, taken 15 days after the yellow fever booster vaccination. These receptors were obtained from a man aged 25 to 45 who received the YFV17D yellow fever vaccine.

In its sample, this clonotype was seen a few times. CDR3 coding DNA: TGCAGTGCTAGAGTGCCTGAGGGCCAAGAGACCCAGTACTTC. Encoded protein: CSARVPEGQETQYF. This chain connects TRBV20-1 to TRBJ2-5; D perhaps matches TRBD2 (5 bases). The CDR3 has 14 residues. The V end lost 1 base, the J end lost 1 base, and 10 bases lay between the germline ends. The V gene's germline CDR1 is DFQATT and CDR2 SNEGSKA (reference sequence).

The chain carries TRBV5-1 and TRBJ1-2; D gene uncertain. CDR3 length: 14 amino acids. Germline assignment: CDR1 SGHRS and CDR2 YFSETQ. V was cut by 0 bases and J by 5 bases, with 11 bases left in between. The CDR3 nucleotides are TGCGCCAGCAGCTTGGACCTGAAACCTTATGGCTACACCTTC. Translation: CASSLDLKPYGYTF.

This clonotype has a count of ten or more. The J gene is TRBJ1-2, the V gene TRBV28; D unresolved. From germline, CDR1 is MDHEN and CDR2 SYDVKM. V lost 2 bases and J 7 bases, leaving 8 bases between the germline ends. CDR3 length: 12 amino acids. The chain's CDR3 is CASSLEGRGYTF. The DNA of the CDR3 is TGTGCCAGCAGTTTAGAGGGCCGTGGCTACACCTTC.

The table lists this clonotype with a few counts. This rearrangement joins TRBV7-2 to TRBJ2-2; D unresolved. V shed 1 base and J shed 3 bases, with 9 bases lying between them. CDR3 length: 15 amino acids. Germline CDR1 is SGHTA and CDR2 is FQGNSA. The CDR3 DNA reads TGTGCCAGCAGCTTAGTGTCGGCGGACACCGGGGAGCTGTTTTTT. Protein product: CASSLVSADTGELFF.

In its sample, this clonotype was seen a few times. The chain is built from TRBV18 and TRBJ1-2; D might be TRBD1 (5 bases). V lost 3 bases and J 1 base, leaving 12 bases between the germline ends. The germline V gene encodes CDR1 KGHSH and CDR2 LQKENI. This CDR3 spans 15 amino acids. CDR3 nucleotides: TGTGCCAGCTCACCCCGACAGTTTCATAACTATGGCTACACCTTC. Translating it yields CASSPRQFHNYGYTF.

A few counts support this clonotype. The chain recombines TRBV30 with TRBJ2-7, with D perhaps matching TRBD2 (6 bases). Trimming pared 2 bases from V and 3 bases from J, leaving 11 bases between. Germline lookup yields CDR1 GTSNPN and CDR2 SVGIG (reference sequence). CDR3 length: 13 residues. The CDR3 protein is CAWSRERSYEQYF. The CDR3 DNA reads TGTGCCTGGAGTCGGGAGCGGAGCTACGAGCAGTACTTC.

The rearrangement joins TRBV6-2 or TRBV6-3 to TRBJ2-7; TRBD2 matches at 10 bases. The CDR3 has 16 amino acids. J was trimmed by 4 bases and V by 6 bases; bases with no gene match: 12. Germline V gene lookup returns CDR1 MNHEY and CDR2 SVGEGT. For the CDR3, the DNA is TGTGCCAGCAGGCCCCGGGGTAGCGGGAGGTCATACGAGCAGTACTTC. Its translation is CASRPRGSGRSYEQYF.

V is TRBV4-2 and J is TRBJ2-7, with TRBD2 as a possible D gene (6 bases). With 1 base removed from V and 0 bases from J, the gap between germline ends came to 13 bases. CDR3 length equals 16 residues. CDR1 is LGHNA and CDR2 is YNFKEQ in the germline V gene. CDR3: CASSQASSVSSYEQYF. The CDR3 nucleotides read TGTGCCAGCAGCCAAGCGTCTAGCGTCTCCTCCTACGAGCAGTACTTC.

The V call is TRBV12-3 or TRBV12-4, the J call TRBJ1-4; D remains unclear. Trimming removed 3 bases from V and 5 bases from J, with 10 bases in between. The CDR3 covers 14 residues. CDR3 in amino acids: CASSFVSGNEKLFF. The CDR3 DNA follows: TGTGCCAGCAGTTTCGTGTCAGGAAATGAAAAACTGTTTTTT.

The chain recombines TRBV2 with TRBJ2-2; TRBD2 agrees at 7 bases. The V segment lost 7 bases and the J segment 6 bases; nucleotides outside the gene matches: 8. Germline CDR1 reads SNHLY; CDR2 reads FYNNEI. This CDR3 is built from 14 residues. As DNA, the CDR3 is TGTGCCAGCAAGGTTGGCGGGAGTGCCGGGGAGCTGTTTTTT. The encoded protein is CASKVGGSAGELFF.

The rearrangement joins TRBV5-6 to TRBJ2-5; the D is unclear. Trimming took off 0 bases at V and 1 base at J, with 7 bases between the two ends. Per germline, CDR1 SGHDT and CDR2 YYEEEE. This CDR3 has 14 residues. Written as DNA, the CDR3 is TGTGCCAGCAGCTTGGCCGGGCTCCAAGAGACCCAGTACTTC. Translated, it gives CASSLAGLQETQYF.

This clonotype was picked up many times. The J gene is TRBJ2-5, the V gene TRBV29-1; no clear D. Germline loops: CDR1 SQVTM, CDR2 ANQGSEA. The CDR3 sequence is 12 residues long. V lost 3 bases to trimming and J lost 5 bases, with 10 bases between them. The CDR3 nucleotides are TGCAGCGTTGATTTCCAGCGCGAGACCCAGTACTTC. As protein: CSVDFQRETQYF.

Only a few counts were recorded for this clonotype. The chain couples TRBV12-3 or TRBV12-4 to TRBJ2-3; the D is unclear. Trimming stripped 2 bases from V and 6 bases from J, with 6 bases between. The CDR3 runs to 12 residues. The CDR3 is CASSLKRDTQYF. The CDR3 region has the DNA TGTGCCAGCAGTTTAAAGAGGGATACGCAGTATTTT.

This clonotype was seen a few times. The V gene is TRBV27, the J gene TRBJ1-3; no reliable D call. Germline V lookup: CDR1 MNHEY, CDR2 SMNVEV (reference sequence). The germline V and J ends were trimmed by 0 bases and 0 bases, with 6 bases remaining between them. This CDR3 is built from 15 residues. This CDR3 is CASSLSYSSGNTIYF. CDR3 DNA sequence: TGTGCCAGCAGTTTATCTTACAGCTCTGGAAACACCATATATTTT.